Presented here are 4 T cell receptor beta chains from one specimen sequenced in a study of breast tumors, draining lymph nodes, adjacent tissues. In TCRdb, the multiplex PCR reads were re-called with MiXCR into one record per CDR3 protein. The table shows about 110,000 distinct CDR3 sequences, with about 29% occurring only once. The lymph nodes were axillary draining lymph nodes from breast cancer patients. Sequencing input: axillary lymph node tissue. The source is a female donor with breast cancer. Some clones in this sample may be carry-over from other donors' samples.

This clonotype was seen ten or more times. V is TRBV5-8 and J is TRBJ2-1; 14 bases map to TRBD2. The germline V gene encodes CDR1 SGHTS and CDR2 YDEGEE. This CDR3 has 18 residues. The junction had 3 bases not matched to a gene; V was cut back by 0 bases and J by 1 base. CDR3 DNA: TGTGCCAGCAGCTTGGGACTAGCGGGAGGGTATTCCTACAATGAGCAGTTCTTC. Its protein product is CASSLGLAGGYSYNEQFF.

The sample holds many counts of this clonotype. The chain couples TRBV4-1 to TRBJ1-2; TRBD1 aligns across 10 bases. V lost 2 bases and J lost 5; bases outside the gene matches: 5. The CDR3 is 15 amino acids. CDR1 and CDR2 from the germline V gene are MGHRA and YSYEKL. DNA for the CDR3: TGCGCCAGCAGCCAACCGGGACAGGGGATTTATGGCTACACCTTC. As protein: CASSQPGQGIYGYTF.

About this clonotype itself: One end of the junction varies from germline; a read error may be responsible. The chain combines TRBV5-4 with TRBJ2-1, with 12 bases matching TRBD1. Germline V gene sequence: CDR1 SGHNT, CDR2 YYREEE (reference sequence). The CDR3 runs to 17 residues. The CDR3 is CASSPAGDRGLGNEQLF. CDR3 nucleotides: TGTGCCAGCAGCCCAGCTGGGGACAGGGGGCTTGGCAATGAGCAGCTCTTC.

There are many counts of this clonotype. The chain employs TRBV7-3 and TRBJ1-2, with a possible D match to TRBD1 (6 bases). V was pared by 6 bases and J by 6 bases, with 11 bases between. The CDR3 totals 12 residues. Per the germline V gene, CDR1 is SGHTA and CDR2 is FQGTGA. CDR3 sequence (DNA): TGTGCCAGCAGATTTACAGGGAATGGCTACACCTTC. Translating gives CASRFTGNGYTF.